This T cell receptor beta chain comes out of a study of blood T cells in healthy people across ages. This clonotype was detected only a few times. The use of a sample-barcoded 5' primer and a J-beta primer mix characterized a second PCR of roughly 6 to 11 cycles. TCRdb itself ran the 5' RACE reads through MiXCR, one entry per CDR3 protein. The sample lists fewer than 2 million distinct CDR3 sequences; about two fifths were seen once. The CDR3 runs 14 residues. CDR1 is ENHRY, CDR2 SYGVKD, per germline. V shed 4 bases and J shed 1 base, with 10 bases lying between them. The source is a human donor in good health. Sequencing input: blood. The rearrangement uses TRBV10-3 and TRBJ1-1; D remains unclear. This CDR3 is CAISARGKNTEAFF. The CDR3 coding sequence is TGTGCCATCAGTGCCAGAGGCAAGAACACTGAAGCTTTCTTT.